This TCR beta chain was recovered during a study of control samples from healthy donors and cancer patients. Some clones are missing from TCRdb's copy, which holds only in-frame ones; the method was immunoSEQ multiplex PCR. The profile shows approximately 97,000 clones, roughly 80% of them singletons. Deletions cut 8 bases from V and 0 bases from J, with 21 bases between. This CDR3 is built from 17 residues. Germline CDR1 is ENHRY and CDR2 is SYGVKD. Sequenced input: blood. The clonotype comes from a man aged 25-45 years in good health. V gene TRBV10-3 combines with J gene TRBJ2-3; D may be TRBD1 (5 bases). CDR3 amino acids: CAIRGRGNSTSTDTQYF. The CDR3 region has the DNA TGTGCCATCCGAGGAAGGGGCAATTCTACTAGCACAGATACGCAGTATTTT.